These 16 T cell receptor beta chains originate from one sample sequenced in a study of long-term antiretroviral therapy in people with HIV. Runs used v3.0 of the immunoSEQ assay and were done at survey level. Clones were read by immunoSEQ multiplex PCR, and TCRdb kept only the in-frame ones, dropping some. The repertoire has tens of thousands of clones, around 85% of them found once; the top ten carry roughly 5%. The specimen comprised unsorted PBMCs, sampled 0.7 years before starting antiretroviral therapy. These receptors were collected from a man aged 25 to 45 with HIV.

This clone has only a few counts. Here the CDR3 reads CASNLSPRDEQYF. In DNA form, the CDR3 reads TGTGCCAGCAATCTATCCCCTCGGGACGAGCAGTACTTC. The chain carries TRBV7-9 and TRBJ2-7, with D uncertain. In germline, CDR1 is SEHNR, CDR2 FQNEAQ (reference sequence). With 7 bases removed from V and 5 bases from J, the gap between germline ends came to 15 bases. The CDR3 runs 13 residues. Full variable domain (rest looked up from reference TRBV7-9 and TRBJ2-7): DTGVSQNPRHKITKRGQNVTFRCDPISEHNRLYWYRQTLGQGPEFLTYFQNEAQLEKSRLLSDRFSAERPKGSFSTLEIQRTEQGDSAMYLCASNLSPRDEQYFGPGTRLTVT.

This chain uses TRBV5-5 with TRBJ2-7, with 8 positions matching TRBD2. Losses at the gene ends were 4 bases for V and 3 bases for J; bases not matched to a gene: 9. The CDR3 sequence is 15 residues long. Germline-derived CDR1 and CDR2 are SGHKS and YYEKEE (reference sequence). The CDR3 here is CASSLAGGPHYEQYF. CDR3 DNA sequence: TGTGCCAGCAGCCTTGCGGGGGGTCCCCACTACGAGCAGTACTTC.

Concerning this clone: Germline and junction disagree at one end, which may indicate a read error. The chain combines TRBV28 with TRBJ1-1; D gene uncertain. Germline CDR1 is MDHEN and CDR2 is SYDVKM. The length of the CDR3 is 14 residues. The CDR3 region is CASSTRTGNPEAFF. The CDR3 coding sequence is TGTGCCAGCAGTACGCGGACGGGGAACCCTGAAGCTTTCTTT.

The J gene is TRBJ2-1, the V gene TRBV5-4; the D is unclear. This CDR3 region has 12 residues. Germline lookup yields CDR1 SGHNT and CDR2 YYREEE (reference sequence). V dropped 3 bases and J dropped 9 bases, with 10 bases sitting between them. The CDR3 is CASSSYGGEQFF. The DNA for the CDR3 is TGTGCCAGCAGCTCATACGGCGGTGAGCAGTTCTTC.

V usage is TRBV19 and J usage is TRBJ2-7; D call uncertain. The V and J ends lost 6 bases and 7 bases respectively, with 10 bases between them. Germline V gives CDR1 LNHDA, CDR2 SQIVND (reference sequence). This CDR3 has 11 residues. The CDR3 protein is CASSTGWEQYF. The CDR3 nucleotides read TGTGCCAGTAGCACCGGTTGGGAGCAGTACTTC.

This chain connects TRBV5-8 to TRBJ1-3; D is unresolved. Trimming removed 0 bases from V and 7 bases from J, with 11 bases in between. Germline V gives CDR1 SGHTS, CDR2 YDEGEE. The CDR3 is 14 amino acids. CDR3 region: CASSLARLRNTIYF. The CDR3 DNA follows: TGTGCCAGCAGCTTGGCCCGGCTTAGGAACACCATATATTTT.

The genes are TRBV10-3 and TRBJ1-2; D is perhaps TRBD1 (6 bases). This CDR3 is 12 amino acids long. CDR1 is ENHRY, CDR2 SYGVKD, per germline. Trimming pared 3 bases from V and 7 bases from J, leaving 9 bases between. CDR3 DNA: TGTGCCATCAGTGATGCCAGGGGTGGCTACACCTTC. Translating gives CAISDARGGYTF.

This clone appeared a single time. This chain joins TRBV5-6 and TRBJ1-2; weak D call: TRBD1 (6 bases). V lost 1 base, J lost 0 bases, and 7 bases lay in between. The CDR3 is 14 residues long. CDR1 and CDR2 (germline): SGHDT, YYEEEE. The DNA for the CDR3 is TGTGCCAGCAGCTTGACAGGGTCTAACTATGGCTACACCTTC. Amino acids: CASSLTGSNYGYTF.

The chain joins TRBV4-1 to TRBJ1-4; no firm D call. Trimming stripped 0 bases from V and 12 bases from J, with 20 bases between. The CDR3 length is 16 residues. Germline CDR1 reads MGHRA; CDR2 reads YSYEKL. The CDR3 region is CASSQEGRADFHELFF. The CDR3 nucleotides read TGCGCCAGCAGCCAAGAGGGCCGTGCAGATTTCCACGAACTGTTTTTT.

This clone was recorded once. The chain uses TRBV9 and TRBJ2-7; no firm D call. CDR3 length: 14 residues. The germline CDR1 and CDR2 sequences are SGDLS and YYNGEE. With 0 bases removed from V and 3 bases from J, the gap between germline ends came to 10 bases. CDR3 protein: CASSVGTERYEQYF. CDR3 DNA sequence: TGTGCCAGCAGCGTAGGTACAGAGCGCTACGAGCAGTACTTC.

The chain carries TRBV5-1 and TRBJ1-1, with no clear D. The CDR3 length is 13 residues. Germline V CDR1 and CDR2: SGHRS, YFSETQ. V was trimmed by 4 bases and J by 2 bases, leaving 9 bases between them. In nucleotides, the CDR3 is TGCGCCAGCAGCCCCGAGGGCAACACTGAAGCTTTCTTT. Its translation is CASSPEGNTEAFF. The full variable domain, with the rest looked up from reference TRBV5-1 and TRBJ1-1, is KAGVTQTPRYLIKTRGQQVTLSCSPISGHRSVSWYQQTPGQGLQFLFEYFSETQRNKGNFPGRFSGRQFSNSRSEMNVSTLELGDSALYLCASSPEGNTEAFFGQGTRLTVV.

The J gene is TRBJ2-1, the V gene TRBV7-8, with 8 bases fitting TRBD2. The CDR3 covers 15 residues. Per the germline V gene, CDR1 is SGHVS and CDR2 is FQNEAQ. V trimming: 5 bases; J trimming: 3 bases; junction bases outside the gene matches: 6. CDR3: CASSPRSGNYNEQFF. In DNA form, the CDR3 reads TGTGCCAGCAGCCCCCGTAGCGGGAACTACAATGAGCAGTTCTTC.

The chain is built from TRBV10-1 and TRBJ2-7; either TRBD1 or TRBD2 may fit D (6 bases each). V dropped 2 bases and J dropped 4 bases, with 9 bases sitting between them. This CDR3 is built from 13 residues. From germline, CDR1 is WNHNN and CDR2 SYGVQD (reference sequence). CDR3 nucleotide sequence: TGCGCCAGCAGTGAGACAGGGAGGTACGAGCAGTACTTC. This encodes CASSETGRYEQYF.

This clone showed up just a few times. The chain has TRBV5-6 and TRBJ1-2; D is undetermined. The CDR3 consists of 14 residues. Trimming pared 0 bases from V and 4 bases from J, leaving 10 bases between. In germline, CDR1 is SGHDT, CDR2 YYEEEE. CDR3 nucleotides: TGTGCCAGCAGCTTGGCCGGGCAGCCCTATGGCTACACCTTC. Translating gives CASSLAGQPYGYTF.

The genes are TRBV18 and TRBJ2-3, with D hard to call. CDR3 length: 15 residues. Per germline, CDR1 KGHSH and CDR2 LQKENI. Trimming pared 3 bases from V and 5 bases from J, leaving 15 bases between. The CDR3 DNA sequence: TGTGCCAGCTCACCCGGCCGCACACAAAAAGATACGCAGTATTTT. This translates into CASSPGRTQKDTQYF.

The rearrangement joins TRBV18 to TRBJ2-7; D remains ambiguous. CDR3 length: 13 residues. Germline V gene sequence: CDR1 KGHSH, CDR2 LQKENI. V was cut by 3 bases and J by 1 base, with 7 bases left in between. The CDR3 DNA reads as TGTGCCAGCTCACCGTCAGGATCCTACGAGCAGTACTTC. It is translated as CASSPSGSYEQYF.